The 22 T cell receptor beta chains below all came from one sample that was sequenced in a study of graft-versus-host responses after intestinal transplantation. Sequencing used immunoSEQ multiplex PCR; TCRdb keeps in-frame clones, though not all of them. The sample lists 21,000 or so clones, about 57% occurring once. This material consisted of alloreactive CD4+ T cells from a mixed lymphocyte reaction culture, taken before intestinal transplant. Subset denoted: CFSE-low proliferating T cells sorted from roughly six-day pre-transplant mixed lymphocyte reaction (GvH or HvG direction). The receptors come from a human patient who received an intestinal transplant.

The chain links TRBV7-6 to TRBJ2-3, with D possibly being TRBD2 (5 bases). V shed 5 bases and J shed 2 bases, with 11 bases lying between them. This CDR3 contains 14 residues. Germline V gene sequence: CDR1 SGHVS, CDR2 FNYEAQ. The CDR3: CASSHRDSTDTQYF. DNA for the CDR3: TGTGCCAGCAGCCACCGGGATTCCACAGATACGCAGTATTTT.

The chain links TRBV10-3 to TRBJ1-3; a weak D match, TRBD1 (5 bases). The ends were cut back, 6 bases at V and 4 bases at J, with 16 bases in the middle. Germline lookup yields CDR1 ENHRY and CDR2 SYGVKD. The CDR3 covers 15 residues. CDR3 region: CAIRLTGSSGNTIYF. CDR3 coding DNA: TGTGCCATCAGACTTACAGGCTCGTCCGGAAACACCATATATTTT.

The DNA of the CDR3 is TGTGCCAGCAGTGTGCAGGGGGGTGGCTTGAACACTGAAGCTTTCTTT. Translated: CASSVQGGGLNTEAFF. This chain uses TRBV6-1 with TRBJ1-1, with 7 positions matching TRBD1. After removal of 4 bases from V and 0 bases from J, the junction contained 8 bases not matched to a gene. Germline V lookup: CDR1 MNHNS, CDR2 SASEGT. This CDR3 contains 16 residues.

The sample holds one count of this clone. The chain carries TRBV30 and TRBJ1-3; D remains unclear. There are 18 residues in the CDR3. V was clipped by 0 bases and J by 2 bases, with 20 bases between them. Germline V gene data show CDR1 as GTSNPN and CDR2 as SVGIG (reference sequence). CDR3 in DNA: TGTGCCTGGAGTGTACCGGAGGCAGTTCGGCTCCCTGGAAACACCATATATTTT. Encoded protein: CAWSVPEAVRLPGNTIYF.

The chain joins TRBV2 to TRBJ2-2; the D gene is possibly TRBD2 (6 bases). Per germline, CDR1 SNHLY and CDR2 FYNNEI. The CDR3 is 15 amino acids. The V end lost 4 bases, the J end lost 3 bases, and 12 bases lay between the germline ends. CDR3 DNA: TGTGCCAGCAGTGGGGTCCAGCGGGACACCGGGGAGCTGTTTTTT. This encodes CASSGVQRDTGELFF.

The CDR3 loop reads CASSQRGLAGPYEQYF. The CDR3 nucleotides read TGTGCCAGCAGTCAACGGGGACTAGCGGGGCCCTACGAGCAGTACTTC. The V gene is TRBV6-6, the J gene TRBJ2-7; 13 bases agree with TRBD2. This CDR3 is built from 16 residues. Germline CDR1 is MNHNY and CDR2 is SVGAGI (reference sequence). J lost 2 bases, V lost 5 bases, and 6 bases had no gene match.

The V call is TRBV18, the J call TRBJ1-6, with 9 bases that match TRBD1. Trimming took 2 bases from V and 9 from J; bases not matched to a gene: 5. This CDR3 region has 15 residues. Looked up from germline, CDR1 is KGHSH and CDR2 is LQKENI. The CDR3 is CASSPGQGSTSPLHF. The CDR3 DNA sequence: TGTGCCAGCTCACCAGGACAGGGGTCTACTTCACCCCTCCACTTT.

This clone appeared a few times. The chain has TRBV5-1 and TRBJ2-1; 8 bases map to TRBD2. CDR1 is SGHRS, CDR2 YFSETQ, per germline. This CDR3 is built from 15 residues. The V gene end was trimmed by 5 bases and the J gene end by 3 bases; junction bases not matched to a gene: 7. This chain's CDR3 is CASRITGTSYNEQFF. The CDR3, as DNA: TGCGCCAGCAGAATTACCGGGACTAGCTACAATGAGCAGTTCTTC.

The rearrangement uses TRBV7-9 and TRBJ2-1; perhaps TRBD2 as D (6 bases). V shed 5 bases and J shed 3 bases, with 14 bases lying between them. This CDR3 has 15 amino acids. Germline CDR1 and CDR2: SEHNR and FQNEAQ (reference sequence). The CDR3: CASSPRGSGYNEQFF. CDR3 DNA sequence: TGTGCCAGCAGCCCTCGGGGTAGCGGCTACAATGAGCAGTTCTTC. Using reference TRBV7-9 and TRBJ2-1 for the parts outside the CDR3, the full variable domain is DTGVSQNPRHKITKRGQNVTFRCDPISEHNRLYWYRQTLGQGPEFLTYFQNEAQLEKSRLLSDRFSAERPKGSFSTLEIQRTEQGDSAMYLCASSPRGSGYNEQFFGPGTRLTVL.

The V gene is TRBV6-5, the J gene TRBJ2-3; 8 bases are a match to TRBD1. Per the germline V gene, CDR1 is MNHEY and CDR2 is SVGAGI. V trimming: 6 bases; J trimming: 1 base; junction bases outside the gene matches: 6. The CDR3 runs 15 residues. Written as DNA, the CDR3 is TGTGCCAGCAGCCGACAGGGGCTTGGCACAGATACGCAGTATTTT. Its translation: CASSRQGLGTDTQYF.

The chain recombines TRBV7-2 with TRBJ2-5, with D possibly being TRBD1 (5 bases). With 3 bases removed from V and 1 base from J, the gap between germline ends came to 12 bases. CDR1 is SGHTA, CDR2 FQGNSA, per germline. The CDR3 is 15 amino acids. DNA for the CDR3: TGTGCCAGCAGCTTCGGGTCGACAGTCCAAGAGACCCAGTACTTC. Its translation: CASSFGSTVQETQYF.

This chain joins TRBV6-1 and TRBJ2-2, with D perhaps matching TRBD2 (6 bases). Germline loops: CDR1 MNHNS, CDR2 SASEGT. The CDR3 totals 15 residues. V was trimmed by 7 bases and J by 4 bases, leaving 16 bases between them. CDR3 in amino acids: CASTLPGAGTGELFF. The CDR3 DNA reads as TGTGCCAGCACTTTACCGGGAGCGGGCACCGGGGAGCTGTTTTTT.

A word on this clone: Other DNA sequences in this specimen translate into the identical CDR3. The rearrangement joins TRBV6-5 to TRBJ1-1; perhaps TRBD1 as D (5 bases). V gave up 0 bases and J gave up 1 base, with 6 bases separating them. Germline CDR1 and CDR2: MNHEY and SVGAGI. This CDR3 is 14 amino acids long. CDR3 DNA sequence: TGTGCCAGCAGTTACTCGGGGGGGAACACTGAAGCTTTCTTT. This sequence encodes CASSYSGGNTEAFF.

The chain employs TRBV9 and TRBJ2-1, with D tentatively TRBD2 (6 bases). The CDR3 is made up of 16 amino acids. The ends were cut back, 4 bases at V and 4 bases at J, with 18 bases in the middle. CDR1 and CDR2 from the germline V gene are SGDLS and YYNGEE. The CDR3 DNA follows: TGTGCCAGCAGCCACCTCGGCGGGGTTAGTTACAATGAGCAGTTCTTC. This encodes CASSHLGGVSYNEQFF.

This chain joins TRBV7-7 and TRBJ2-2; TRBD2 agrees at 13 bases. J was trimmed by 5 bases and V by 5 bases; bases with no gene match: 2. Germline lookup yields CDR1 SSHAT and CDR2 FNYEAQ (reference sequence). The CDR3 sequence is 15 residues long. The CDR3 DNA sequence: TGTGCCAGCAGCCGGGGACTAGCGGGAACCGGGGAGCTGTTTTTT. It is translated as CASSRGLAGTGELFF.

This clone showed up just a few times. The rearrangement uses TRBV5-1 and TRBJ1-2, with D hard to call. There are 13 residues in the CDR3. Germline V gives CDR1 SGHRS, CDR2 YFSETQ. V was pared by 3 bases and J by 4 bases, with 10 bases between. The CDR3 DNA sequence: TGCGCCAGCAGCTCCACAGTATCCTATGGCTACACCTTC. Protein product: CASSSTVSYGYTF.

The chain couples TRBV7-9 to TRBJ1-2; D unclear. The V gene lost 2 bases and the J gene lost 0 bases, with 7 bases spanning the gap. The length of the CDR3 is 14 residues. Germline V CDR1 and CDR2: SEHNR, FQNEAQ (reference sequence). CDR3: CASSLREPNYGYTF. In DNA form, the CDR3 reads TGTGCCAGCAGCTTAAGAGAGCCTAACTATGGCTACACCTTC.

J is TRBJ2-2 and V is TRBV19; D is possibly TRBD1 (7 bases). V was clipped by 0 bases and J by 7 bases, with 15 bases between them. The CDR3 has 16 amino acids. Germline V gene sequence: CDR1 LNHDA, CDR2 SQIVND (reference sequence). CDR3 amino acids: CASSIDATGRNGELFF. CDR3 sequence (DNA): TGTGCCAGTAGTATAGATGCGACAGGGAGGAACGGGGAGCTGTTTTTT.

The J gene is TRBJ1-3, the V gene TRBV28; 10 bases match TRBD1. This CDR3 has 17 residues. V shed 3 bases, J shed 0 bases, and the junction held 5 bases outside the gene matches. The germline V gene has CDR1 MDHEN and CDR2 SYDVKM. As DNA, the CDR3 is TGTGCCAGCAGTTTCCCGGGACAGGGGCCCTCTGGAAACACCATATATTTT. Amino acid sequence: CASSFPGQGPSGNTIYF.

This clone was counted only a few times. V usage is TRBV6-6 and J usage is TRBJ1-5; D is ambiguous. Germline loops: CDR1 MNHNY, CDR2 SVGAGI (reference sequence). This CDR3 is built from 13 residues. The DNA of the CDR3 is TGTGGTTGCCGGTCCTATAGCAATCAGCCCCAGCATTTT. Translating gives CGCRSYSNQPQHF.

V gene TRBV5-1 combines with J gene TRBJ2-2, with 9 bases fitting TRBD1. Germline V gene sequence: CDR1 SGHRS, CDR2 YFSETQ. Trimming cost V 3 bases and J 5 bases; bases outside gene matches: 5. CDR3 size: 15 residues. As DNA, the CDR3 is TGCGCCAGCAGCTCATCCGGGACAGGGACCGGGGAGCTGTTTTTT. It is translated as CASSSSGTGTGELFF.

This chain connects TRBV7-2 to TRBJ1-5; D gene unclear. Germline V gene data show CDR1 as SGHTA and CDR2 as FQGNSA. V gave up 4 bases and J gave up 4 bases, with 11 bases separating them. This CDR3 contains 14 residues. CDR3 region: CASSWANTNQPQHF. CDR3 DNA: TGTGCCAGCAGCTGGGCCAATACAAATCAGCCCCAGCATTTT.